The rows below give T cell receptor beta chains drawn from one sample of a study of beta chain features in type 1 diabetes. Profiling relied on immunoSEQ multiplex PCR, and the TCRdb table lists in-frame clones only, not all of them. The sample carries about 320,000 clones, about 14% recorded once. What was sequenced was central memory CD4+ T cells from blood. These receptors all stem from a man younger than 40 in good health. Both conserved end residues are part of each CDR3. Each record gives: J gene, clone size, D gene, V gene, CDR3 protein, CDR3 DNA. A D gene is named only where the DNA matches it firmly. Not all rows give a size; the values are once, few, many and, for expanded clones, a class.

TRBJ1-4,few,-,TRBV7-7,CASSPQPREKLFF,TGTGCCAGCAGCCCCCAGCCCCGCGAAAAACTGTTTTTT
TRBJ2-5,-,TRBD1,TRBV7-2,CASSPSAGGASQYF,TGTGCCAGCAGCCCTTCCGCAGGGGGCGCGAGCCAGTACTTC
TRBJ2-3,-,-,TRBV29-1,CSVNIRSTDTQYF,TGCAGCGTTAACATACGAAGCACAGATACGCAGTATTTT
TRBJ1-1,many,TRBD1,TRBV18,CASSQTGGNTEAFF,TGTGCCAGCTCACAGACAGGGGGAAACACTGAAGCTTTCTTT
TRBJ2-1,-,-,TRBV7-8,CASSSMPYNEQFF,TGTGCCAGCAGCTCAATGCCATACAATGAGCAGTTCTTC
TRBJ2-1,few,-,TRBV5-1,CASSPTSSYNEQFF,TGCGCCAGCAGCCCCACTAGTTCCTACAATGAGCAGTTCTTC
TRBJ2-2,many,-,TRBV4-3,CASSQESPGELFF,TGCGCCAGCAGCCAAGAGAGCCCGGGGGAGCTGTTTTTT
TRBJ2-3,few,TRBD2,TRBV14,CASSQDVRLAGTDTQYF,TGTGCCAGCAGCCAAGATGTACGGCTAGCGGGCACAGATACGCAGTATTTT
TRBJ2-2,-,-,TRBV11-3,CASSLDQGGYTGELFF,TGTGCCAGCAGCTTAGATCAAGGGGGTTACACCGGGGAGCTGTTTTTT
TRBJ2-1,once,TRBD2,TRBV11-3,CASSLSGGGAGDEQFF,TGTGCCAGCAGCCTCTCCGGCGGGGGGGCCGGCGATGAGCAGTTCTTC
TRBJ1-1,few,-,TRBV7-2,CASSPWGDTGTEAFF,TGTGCCAGCAGCCCATGGGGAGACACGGGCACTGAAGCTTTCTTT
TRBJ1-4,few,-,TRBV27,CASKETATNEKLFF,TGTGCCAGCAAAGAGACAGCAACTAATGAAAAACTGTTTTTT
TRBJ1-5,few,-,TRBV6-1,CASSLDGSGNQPQHF,TGTGCCAGCAGTCTGGACGGGAGTGGTAATCAGCCCCAGCATTTT
TRBJ2-3,-,TRBD2,TRBV7-9,CASGLVTDTQYF,TGTGCCAGCGGACTAGTCACGGATACGCAGTATTTT
TRBJ2-1,few,-,TRBV4-2,CASSQEVRTSYNEQFF,TGTGCCAGCAGCCAAGAGGTCAGGACATCCTACAATGAGCAGTTCTTC
TRBJ2-5,many,-,TRBV25-1,CASSEHGGRQETQYF,TGTGCCAGCAGTGAACACGGGGGGCGGCAAGAGACCCAGTACTTC
TRBJ2-3,few,-,TRBV5-1,CASSLKLGGSTDTQYF,TGCGCCAGCAGCTTGAAACTAGGCGGCAGCACAGATACGCAGTATTTT
TRBJ2-5,-,TRBD1,TRBV19,CASSQGAETQYF,TGTGCCAGTAGTCAGGGGGCAGAGACCCAGTACTTC
TRBJ2-5,few,-,TRBV7-2,CASSFLGFAETQYF,TGTGCCAGCAGCTTTCTCGGCTTCGCGGAGACCCAGTACTTC
TRBJ2-1,few,-,TRBV11-1,CASSRGEQVNEQFF,TGTGCCAGCAGCCGAGGGGAGCAGGTCAATGAGCAGTTCTTC
TRBJ2-3,-,TRBD2,TRBV5-4,CASSQDLLRTSVPDTQYF,TGCGCCAGCAGCCAAGATCTATTGAGGACTAGTGTCCCAGATACGCAGTATTTT
TRBJ2-3,few,TRBD2,TRBV4-1,CASSLGLARDTQYF,TGCGCCAGCAGCCTCGGACTAGCGAGAGATACGCAGTATTTT
TRBJ1-1,-,-,TRBV6-5,CASSSSSRAFF,TGTGCCAGCAGTTCATCATCGCGGGCTTTCTTT
TRBJ2-2,few,TRBD2,TRBV19,CASRGLAGLSGTGELFF,TGTGCCAGTAGGGGACTAGCGGGGTTATCAGGCACCGGGGAGCTGTTTTTT
TRBJ2-1,-,TRBD2,TRBV6-1,CASSLTSGEYNEQFF,TGTGCCAGCAGTTTAACTAGCGGAGAGTACAATGAGCAGTTCTTC
TRBJ2-3,-,-,TRBV12-5,CASGLSGTDTQYF,TGTGCTAGTGGTTTGAGTGGCACAGATACGCAGTATTTT
TRBJ2-7,-,TRBD2,TRBV7-2,CASSLVAGNSYEQYF,TGTGCCAGCAGCTTAGTAGCGGGAAACTCCTACGAGCAGTACTTC
TRBJ1-1,-,-,TRBV7-2,CASSLDRAMDTEAFF,TGTGCCAGCAGCTTAGACAGGGCAATGGACACTGAAGCTTTCTTT
TRBJ1-2,-,-,TRBV7-3,CASSLAVSGRTYGYTF,TGTGCCAGCAGCTTAGCTGTATCAGGTCGGACCTATGGCTACACCTTC
TRBJ1-1,-,-,TRBV5-1,CASSLADRNTEAFF,TGCGCCAGCAGCTTGGCCGACAGGAACACTGAAGCTTTCTTT
TRBJ2-4,-,TRBD1,TRBV6-7,CASSLGGTGALAKNIQYF,TGTGCCAGCAGCCTGGGAGGGACAGGGGCCTTAGCCAAAAACATTCAGTACTTC
TRBJ2-1,-,-,TRBV7-7,CASSLERNNEQFF,TGTGCCAGCAGCTTAGAGAGGAACAATGAGCAGTTCTTC
TRBJ2-1,-,TRBD2,TRBV5-6,CASSVEPGTSTLSNEQFF,TGTGCCAGCAGCGTAGAGCCCGGGACTAGCACGTTGAGCAATGAGCAGTTCTTC
TRBJ2-5,-,-,TRBV14,CASSQDDLAAPGETQYF,TGTGCCAGCAGCCAAGACGATCTTGCGGCCCCGGGGGAGACCCAGTACTTC
TRBJ1-6,-,-,TRBV4-1,CASSQETGHSPLHF,TGCGCCAGCAGCCAGGAGACAGGACATTCACCCCTCCACTTT